The 18 T cell receptor beta chains given below trace back to one sample, sequenced in a study of regulatory T cells in long-lasting Graves disease (dated by TCRdb to the early 2020s). Libraries came from multiplex PCR. Sequenced on an Illumina HiSeq 4000. To build TCR beta libraries, CDR3 regions were amplified by Arm-PCR using iRepertoire HTBI primers. Starting from the raw public reads, TCRdb applied fastp trimming at Q25, assembled clones with MiXCR and retained in-frame beta chains. Rows matching on CDR3 protein sequence are summarized as one entry with the most common DNA and genes. The sample contains fewer than 650,000 distinct CDR3 sequences, about 15% of them found a single time. Approximately 12% of the sample lies in the top ten. The time point label corresponds to: newly diagnosed GD, antithyroid drugs for less than 3 months. For both TCR sequencing and RNA sequencing, RNA was extracted from PBMCs using TRIzol.

These data are also associated with another study on T cells in Graves' hyperthyroidism and ophthalmopathy.

The starting material was peripheral blood mononuclear cells (PBMCs), obtained at new diagnosis, from a patient treated with antithyroid drugs. The receptors derive from a man aged 18 to 29 with Graves disease. Donor details come from another sample of the same person, matched by shared clones.

This rearrangement joins TRBV7-4 to TRBJ2-1; 8 bases fit TRBD2. The germline CDR1 and CDR2 sequences are SGHVT and SQSDAQ. The V and J ends lost 9 bases and 0 bases, in that order; junction bases with no gene match: 10. The CDR3 runs to 16 residues. The CDR3 sequence: CARSTSGDNSYNEQFF. Written as DNA, the CDR3 is TGTGCCAGGAGTACTAGCGGAGATAACTCCTACAATGAGCAGTTCTTC.

Ten or more counts support this clonotype. CDR3 DNA sequence: TGCGCCAGCAGCTTCGGCAGTCTGAACACTGAAGCTTTCTTT. Translation: CASSFGSLNTEAFF. This rearrangement joins TRBV5-1 to TRBJ1-1; no firm D call. The CDR3 is made up of 14 amino acids. Trimming left V 2 bases short and J 0 bases short, with 8 bases between. Germline-derived CDR1 and CDR2 are SGHRS and YFSETQ.

There are many counts of this clonotype. The chain couples TRBV27 to TRBJ2-1, with a weak D call TRBD1 (5 bases). Germline CDR1 MNHEY, CDR2 SMNVEV (reference sequence). The CDR3 is 13 residues long. V lost 4 bases, J lost 11 bases, and 15 bases lay in between. For the CDR3, the DNA is TGTGCCAGCAGTTCGTATCAGGGTTTGCAGCAGTTCTTC. Amino acid sequence: CASSSYQGLQQFF.

This clonotype has ten or more counts. This chain links TRBV27 with TRBJ2-7; 13 bases agree with TRBD2. The ends lost 9 bases at V and 4 bases at J; junction bases unmatched: 12. The CDR3 is made up of 16 amino acids. Germline-derived CDR1 and CDR2 are MNHEY and SMNVEV (reference sequence). This CDR3 is CASRELAGGPRYEQYF. Written as DNA, the CDR3 is TGTGCCAGTAGGGAACTAGCGGGAGGGCCTAGATACGAGCAGTACTTC.

This clonotype was counted ten times or more. The chain joins TRBV28 to TRBJ2-7; a possible D gene is TRBD2 (7 bases). The CDR3 covers 13 residues. The V and J ends lost 10 bases and 3 bases respectively, with 16 bases between them. Germline V gives CDR1 MDHEN, CDR2 SYDVKM. The chain's CDR3 is CAIATGGGYEQYF. The CDR3 nucleotides read TGTGCCATCGCGACGGGGGGCGGCTACGAGCAGTACTTC. Using reference TRBV28 and TRBJ2-7 for the parts outside the CDR3, the full variable domain is DVKVTQSSRYLVKRTGEKVFLECVQDMDHENMFWYRQDPGLGLRLIYFSYDVKMKEKGDIPEGYSVSREKKERFSLILESASTNQTSMYLCAIATGGGYEQYFGPGTRLTVT.

The chain employs TRBV29-1 and TRBJ1-4; D possibly corresponds to TRBD1 (5 bases). The V and J ends lost 0 bases and 0 bases respectively, with 14 bases between them. Germline lookup yields CDR1 SQVTM and CDR2 ANQGSEA. The CDR3 is 17 residues long. DNA for the CDR3: TGCAGCGTTGAAGATGCCAGGGCTACTACAACTAATGAAAAACTGTTTTTT. The encoded protein is CSVEDARATTTNEKLFF. The variable domain in full, completed from reference TRBV29-1 and TRBJ1-4, reads SAVISQKPSRDICQRGTSLTIQCQVDSQVTMMFWYRQQPGQSLTLIATANQGSEATYESGFVIDKFPISRPNLTFSTLTVSNMSPEDSSIYLCSVEDARATTTNEKLFFGSGTQLSVL.

This clonotype was counted ten times or more. The chain carries TRBV7-2 and TRBJ2-5; 7 nucleotides agree with TRBD1. CDR3 size: 14 residues. The J segment lost 2 bases and the V segment lost 2 bases, leaving 2 bases of the junction unmatched. Germline V gives CDR1 SGHTA, CDR2 FQGNSA. The chain's CDR3 is CASSLQTGQETQYF. In nucleotides, the CDR3 is TGTGCCAGCAGCTTACAGACAGGGCAAGAGACCCAGTACTTC.

This clonotype came up many times. The J gene is TRBJ1-1, the V gene TRBV2; D is unresolved. CDR1 is SNHLY, CDR2 FYNNEI, per germline. V shed 10 bases and J shed 4 bases, with 16 bases lying between them. This CDR3 has 13 amino acids. Here the CDR3 reads CATKLGERTEAFF. DNA of the CDR3: TGTGCCACCAAACTCGGGGAGCGCACTGAAGCTTTCTTT.

This clonotype was found a few times. The V call is TRBV30, the J call TRBJ1-2; the D is unclear. The V end was cut by 2 bases, the J end by 4 bases, with 23 bases between. CDR1 and CDR2 (germline): GTSNPN, SVGIG (reference sequence). The CDR3 sequence is 17 residues long. The CDR3 sequence: CAWSLLPDAPRIYGYTF. CDR3 nucleotides: TGTGCCTGGAGTCTACTTCCGGACGCCCCCCGAATCTATGGCTACACCTTC.

There are a few counts of this clonotype. This chain connects TRBV20-1 to TRBJ2-1; 12 bases are shared with TRBD2. The V gene's germline CDR1 is DFQATT and CDR2 SNEGSKA (reference sequence). V shed 1 base and J 5 bases; nucleotides not matched to a gene: 3. This CDR3 is 15 amino acids long. The CDR3 DNA is TGCAGTGCTAGAGCACTAGCGGGAGGTCACAATGAGCAGTTCTTC. Its protein is CSARALAGGHNEQFF.

The chain has TRBV7-8 and TRBJ2-7; TRBD1 or TRBD2 may be the D gene (6 bases each). The CDR3 runs to 16 residues. Germline CDR1 SGHVS, CDR2 FQNEAQ. The V end lost 1 base, the J end lost 3 bases, and 16 bases lay between the germline ends. CDR3 loop: CASSLVGGRSVYEQYF. In nucleotides, the CDR3 is TGTGCCAGCAGCTTAGTTGGGGGGCGCTCCGTCTACGAGCAGTACTTC.

J is TRBJ2-2 and V is TRBV12-3 or TRBV12-4; D not resolved. The CDR3 consists of 13 residues. V was clipped by 2 bases and J by 6 bases, with 7 bases between them. The CDR3 region is CASSLKVAGELFF. CDR3 nucleotide sequence: TGTGCCAGCAGTTTAAAGGTGGCCGGGGAGCTGTTTTTT.

This clonotype was observed many times. This sequence joins TRBV5-1 and TRBJ1-5; D is ambiguous. Per the germline V gene, CDR1 is SGHRS and CDR2 is YFSETQ. V lost 2 bases, J lost 5 bases, and 8 bases lay in between. This CDR3 is built from 13 residues. CDR3 loop: CASSFIPDQPQHF. CDR3 DNA: TGCGCCAGCAGCTTCATCCCCGATCAGCCCCAGCATTTT.

The sample holds a few counts of this clonotype. The chain couples TRBV7-3 to TRBJ1-1, with D unclear. V was cut by 5 bases and J by 7 bases, with 11 bases left in between. CDR1 is SGHTA, CDR2 FQGTGA, per germline. The CDR3 extends over 12 amino acids. CDR3 DNA: TGTGCCAGCAGCCCCGATGGAGGTGAAGCTTTCTTT. Its translation is CASSPDGGEAFF.

The genes are TRBV12-3 or TRBV12-4 and TRBJ1-1; 11 nucleotides match TRBD1. The CDR3 has 19 residues. The V gene end was trimmed by 6 bases and the J gene end by 1 base; junction bases not matched to a gene: 16. The CDR3 DNA is TGTGCCAGCAGAAATTACGGCCGGACAGGGGGCCAATGGAACACTGAAGCTTTCTTT. Protein: CASRNYGRTGGQWNTEAFF.

This clonotype was picked up many times. V usage is TRBV27 and J usage is TRBJ2-1, with TRBD2 identical over 11 bases. Trimming cost V 3 bases and J 2 bases; bases outside gene matches: 3. Per the germline V gene, CDR1 is MNHEY and CDR2 is SMNVEV (reference sequence). This CDR3 is built from 16 residues. CDR3 coding DNA: TGTGCCAGCAGTTTCGGACTAGCGGGTGCCTACAATGAGCAGTTCTTC. The encoded protein is CASSFGLAGAYNEQFF.

V and J are TRBV5-1 and TRBJ2-5, with 11 nucleotides matching TRBD2. V gave up 0 bases and J gave up 5 bases; unmatched junction bases: 3. CDR3 length: 15 residues. Looked up from germline, CDR1 is SGHRS and CDR2 is YFSETQ. The CDR3 protein is CASSLEGLAGETQYF. The CDR3 nucleotides read TGCGCCAGCAGCTTGGAAGGACTAGCGGGTGAGACCCAGTACTTC.

The chain uses TRBV28 and TRBJ2-7, with 9 bases identical to TRBD1. J was trimmed by 3 bases and V by 4 bases; bases with no gene match: 7. The CDR3 totals 15 residues. CDR1 and CDR2 (germline): MDHEN, SYDVKM. The CDR3 DNA reads as TGTGCCAGCAGTTACCGGGACAGGGACATCTACGAGCAGTACTTC. It is translated as CASSYRDRDIYEQYF.